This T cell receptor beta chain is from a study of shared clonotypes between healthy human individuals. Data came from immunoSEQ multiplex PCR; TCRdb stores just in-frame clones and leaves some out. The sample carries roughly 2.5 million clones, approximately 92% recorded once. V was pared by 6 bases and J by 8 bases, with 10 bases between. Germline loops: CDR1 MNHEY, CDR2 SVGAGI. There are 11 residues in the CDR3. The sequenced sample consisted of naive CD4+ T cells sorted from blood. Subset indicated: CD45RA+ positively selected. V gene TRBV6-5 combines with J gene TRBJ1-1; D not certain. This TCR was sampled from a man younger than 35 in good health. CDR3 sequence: CASRRDLEAFF. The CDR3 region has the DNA TGTGCCAGCAGACGCGATTTGGAAGCTTTCTTT.